The clone carrying this T cell receptor (beta chain) is labeled as medium-sized. The sample comes from a study of blood T cell repertoires in COVID-19. Study as a whole: PBMCs, B-cell-depleted T cells, or T cells provided the cDNA or gDNA that made up the material.

Assay: immunoSEQ multiplex PCR; the TCRdb copy retains only in-frame clones and omits some. Of more than 95,000 clones in the sample, roughly nine tenths were seen once. Germline V gives CDR1 LGHDT, CDR2 YNNKEL (reference sequence). Trimming removed 4 bases at V and 5 bases at J, with 14 bases between. The CDR3 consists of 14 residues. Specimen: peripheral blood. The chain combines TRBV3-1 (or the pseudogene TRBV3-2) with TRBJ1-1; D remains ambiguous. This clonotype was obtained from a man in his fifties or sixties with acute or convalescent COVID-19. CDR3 sequence: CASSPATSRTEAFF. The CDR3 nucleotides are TGTGCCAGCAGCCCCGCGACGTCTAGGACTGAAGCTTTCTTT.